Listed here is a single TCR beta chain. The antigen is undetermined. The data derive from a study of T-cell memory formation after mild COVID-19. Study-level background: TCR clusters mostly belonged to single donors. Study-level results: Clones that got smaller from day 15 to 85 had even CD4/CD8, while clones growing later tipped toward CD4+. Cross-reactive memory seemingly joined, as some responding clones were found in pre-infection memory.

CDR1 and CDR2 (germline): ENHRY, SYGVKD. CDR3 length: 15 residues. V was pared by 8 bases and J by 10 bases, with 19 bases of the junction left unmatched. TCRdb re-called the 5' RACE reads with MiXCR, one entry per CDR3 protein. This table holds a few hundred thousand distinct CDR3 sequences, around 21% found once. This rearrangement joins TRBV10-3 to TRBJ1-1; 7 nucleotides line up with TRBD1. This sequence was found in an adult woman who had mild COVID-19 (a few samples of this study predate the infection). Cell type and time point are not known. Sequenced: PBMCs or a T cell subset sorted from them (not recorded which). CDR3 in DNA: TGTGCCATCGGAGTGGTGGGACAGCAATTGAGTGGAGCTTTCTTT. As protein: CAIGVVGQQLSGAFF.